This entry features one T cell receptor beta chain sequence. Germline V gene lookup returns CDR1 KGHSH and CDR2 LQKENI. The CDR3 runs to 11 residues. V was cut by 5 bases and J by 4 bases, with 6 bases left in between. The data originate from a study of blood T cell repertoires in COVID-19. Under the authors' procedure: From reference gene primer amplification, estimates of nucleated cell counts were derived. Assay: immunoSEQ multiplex PCR; the TCRdb copy retains only in-frame clones and omits some. That table furnishes V, J and clone size, whereas the DNA furnished D and trimming. The sample has roughly 34,000 clones; roughly nine tenths are singletons.

V usage is TRBV18 and J usage is TRBJ2-7, with D uncertain. This receptor was taken from an elderly woman with active or convalescent COVID-19. The sample was peripheral blood. DNA for the CDR3: TGTGCCAGCTCAAAAGAGTACGAGCAGTACTTC. Translating gives CASSKEYEQYF.